The 3 T cell receptor beta chains reported below all come from one sample, sequenced in a study of blood T cell repertoires in COVID-19. Assay used: immunoSEQ multiplex PCR; TCRdb lists only in-frame clones, some missing. The sample has under 250,000 clones, around 90% seen once; the top ten hold around 0.86%. Sequencing was done on a sample of peripheral blood. The receptors stem from a young man with COVID-19, enrolled during active disease.

This clone came up a few times. The rearrangement links TRBV5-6 to TRBJ1-1; D gene unclear. There are 16 residues in the CDR3. V dropped 5 bases and J dropped 2 bases, with 19 bases sitting between them. Germline V lookup: CDR1 SGHDT, CDR2 YYEEEE. The CDR3 DNA is TGTGCCAGCAGTAGGGCTGCGGGTTCACTCAACACTGAAGCTTTCTTT. Protein sequence: CASSRAAGSLNTEAFF.

V gene TRBV6-5 combines with J gene TRBJ2-5; D is perhaps TRBD2 (5 bases). The CDR3 extends over 13 amino acids. CDR1 is MNHEY, CDR2 SVGAGI, per germline. V was shortened by 4 bases and J by 5 bases, with 11 bases between the two germline ends. The CDR3 loop reads CASSWRMRETQYF. The DNA for the CDR3 is TGTGCCAGCAGTTGGAGGATGCGGGAGACCCAGTACTTC.

The chain has TRBV7-9 and TRBJ1-5, with 8 bases aligning to TRBD1. V shed 5 bases and J 2 bases; nucleotides not matched to a gene: 5. CDR1 and CDR2 (germline): SEHNR, FQNEAQ (reference sequence). The CDR3 sequence is 15 residues long. This chain's CDR3 is CASSRDRGGNQPQHF. Written as DNA, the CDR3 is TGTGCCAGCAGCCGAGACAGGGGAGGCAATCAGCCCCAGCATTTT.